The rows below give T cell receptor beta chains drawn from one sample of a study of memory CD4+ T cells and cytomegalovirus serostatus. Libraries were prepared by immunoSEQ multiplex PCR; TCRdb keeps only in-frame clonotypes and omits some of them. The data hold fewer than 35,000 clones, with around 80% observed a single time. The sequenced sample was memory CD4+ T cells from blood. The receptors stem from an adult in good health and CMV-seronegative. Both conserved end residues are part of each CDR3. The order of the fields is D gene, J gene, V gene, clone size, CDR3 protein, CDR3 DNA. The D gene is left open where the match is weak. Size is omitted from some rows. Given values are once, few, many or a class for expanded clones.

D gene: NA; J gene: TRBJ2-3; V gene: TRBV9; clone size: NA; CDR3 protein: CASSGGGAVTDTQYF; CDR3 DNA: TGTGCCAGCAGCGGGGGCGGGGCGGTCACAGATACGCAGTATTTT
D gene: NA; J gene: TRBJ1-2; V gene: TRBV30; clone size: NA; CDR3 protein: CAWSVDQGAGGYTF; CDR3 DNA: TGTGCCTGGAGTGTAGACCAGGGAGCTGGTGGCTACACCTTC
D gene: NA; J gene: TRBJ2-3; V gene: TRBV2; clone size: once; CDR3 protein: CASSEYGDTQYF; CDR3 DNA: TGTGCCAGCAGTGAATATGGAGATACGCAGTATTTT
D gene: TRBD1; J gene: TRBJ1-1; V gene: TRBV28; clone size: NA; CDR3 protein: CASSFFDRDTEAFF; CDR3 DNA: TGTGCCAGCAGTTTCTTCGACAGGGACACTGAAGCTTTCTTT
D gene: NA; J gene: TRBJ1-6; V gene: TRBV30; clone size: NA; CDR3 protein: CAWSVTGASPLHF; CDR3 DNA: TGTGCCTGGAGTGTGACAGGCGCTTCACCCCTCCACTTT
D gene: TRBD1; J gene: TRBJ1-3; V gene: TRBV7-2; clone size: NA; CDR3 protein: CASSFDRGPGNTIYF; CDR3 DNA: TGTGCCAGCAGCTTTGACAGGGGGCCGGGAAACACCATATATTTT
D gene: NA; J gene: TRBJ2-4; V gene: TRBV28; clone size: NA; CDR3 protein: CASSFSGGAKNIQYF; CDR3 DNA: TGTGCCAGCAGTTTTAGCGGAGGAGCCAAAAACATTCAGTACTTC
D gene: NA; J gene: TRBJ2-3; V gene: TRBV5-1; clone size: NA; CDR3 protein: CASSFRDSGDTQYF; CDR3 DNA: TGCGCCAGCAGCTTCCGGGACTCCGGGGATACGCAGTATTTT
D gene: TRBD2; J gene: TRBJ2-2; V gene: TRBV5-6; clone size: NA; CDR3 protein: CASRTLAGGPSGELFF; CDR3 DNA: TGTGCCAGCAGGACACTAGCGGGGGGGCCAAGCGGGGAGCTGTTTTTT
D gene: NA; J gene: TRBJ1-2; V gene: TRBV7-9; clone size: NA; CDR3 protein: CASSLSAGRDLGGYGYTF; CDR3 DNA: TGTGCCAGCAGCTTATCGGCCGGTAGAGACCTAGGGGGATATGGCTACACCTTC
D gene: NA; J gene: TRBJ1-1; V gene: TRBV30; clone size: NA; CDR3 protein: CAWSVEGEKNTEAFF; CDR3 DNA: TGTGCCTGGAGTGTGGAGGGGGAAAAGAACACTGAAGCTTTCTTT
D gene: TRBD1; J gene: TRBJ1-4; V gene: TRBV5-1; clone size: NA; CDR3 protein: CASSPQDRMKEKLFF; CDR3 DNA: TGCGCCAGCAGCCCCCAGGACAGGATGAAGGAAAAACTGTTTTTT
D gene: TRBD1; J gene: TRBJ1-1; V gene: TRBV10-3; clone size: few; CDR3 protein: CAIGGQMNTEAFF; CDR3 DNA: TGTGCCATCGGGGGACAGATGAACACTGAAGCTTTCTTT
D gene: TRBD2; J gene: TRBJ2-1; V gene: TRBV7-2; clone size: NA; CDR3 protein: CASSLEVSGAISYNEQFF; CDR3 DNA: TGTGCCAGCAGCTTAGAAGTTAGCGGGGCCATCTCCTACAATGAGCAGTTCTTC
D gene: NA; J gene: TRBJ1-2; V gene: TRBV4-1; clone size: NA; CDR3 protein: CASSQAGGYGYTF; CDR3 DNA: TGCGCCAGCAGCCAAGCCGGGGGGTATGGCTACACCTTC
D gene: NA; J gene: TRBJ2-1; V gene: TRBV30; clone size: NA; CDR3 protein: CAWSKTNHHNEQFF; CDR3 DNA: TGTGCCTGGAGCAAGACAAACCATCACAATGAGCAGTTCTTC
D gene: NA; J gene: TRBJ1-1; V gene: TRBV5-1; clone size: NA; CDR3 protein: CASSPDGRNTEAFF; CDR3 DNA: TGCGCCAGCAGCCCGGACGGGCGGAACACTGAAGCTTTCTTT
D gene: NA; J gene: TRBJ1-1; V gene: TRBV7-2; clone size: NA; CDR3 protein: CASSLGGVNTEAFF; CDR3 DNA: TGTGCCAGCAGCTTAGGCGGCGTGAACACTGAAGCTTTCTTT
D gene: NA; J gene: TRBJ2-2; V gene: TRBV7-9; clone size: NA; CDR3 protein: CASSIGTGELFF; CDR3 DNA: TGTGCCAGCAGCATAGGGACCGGGGAGCTGTTTTTT
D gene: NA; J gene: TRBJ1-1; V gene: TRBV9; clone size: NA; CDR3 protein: CASSPLRASTEAFF; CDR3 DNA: TGTGCCAGCAGCCCTCTAAGGGCAAGCACTGAAGCTTTCTTT
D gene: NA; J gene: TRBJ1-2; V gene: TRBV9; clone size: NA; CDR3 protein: CASSVGRMNYGYTF; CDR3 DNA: TGTGCCAGCAGCGTAGGGCGGATGAACTATGGCTACACCTTC
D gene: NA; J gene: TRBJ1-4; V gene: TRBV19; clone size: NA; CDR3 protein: CASSISGGGGEKLFF; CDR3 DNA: TGTGCCAGTAGTATCTCTGGGGGAGGCGGTGAAAAACTGTTTTTT
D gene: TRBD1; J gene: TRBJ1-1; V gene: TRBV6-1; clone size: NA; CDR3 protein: CASSRDSGVEAFF; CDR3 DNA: TGTGCCAGCAGTAGGGACAGTGGGGTTGAAGCTTTCTTT
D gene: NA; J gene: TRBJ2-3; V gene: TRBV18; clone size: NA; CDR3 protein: CASSPTGATTDTQYF; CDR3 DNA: TGTGCCAGCTCACCAACGGGGGCGACCACAGATACGCAGTATTTT
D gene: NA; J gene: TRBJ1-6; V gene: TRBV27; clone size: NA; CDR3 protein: CASKKNSSNSPLHF; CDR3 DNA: TGTGCCAGCAAAAAAAACTCGAGCAATTCACCCCTCCACTTT
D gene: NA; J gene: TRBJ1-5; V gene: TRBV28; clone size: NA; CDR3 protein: CASLGPSYNQPQHF; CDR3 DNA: TGTGCCAGCCTCGGGCCCAGCTACAATCAGCCCCAGCATTTT
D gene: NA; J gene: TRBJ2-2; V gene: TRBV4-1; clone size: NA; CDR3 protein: CASSQDSRIGELFF; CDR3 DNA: TGCGCCAGCAGCCAAGATTCCCGTATCGGGGAGCTGTTTTTT
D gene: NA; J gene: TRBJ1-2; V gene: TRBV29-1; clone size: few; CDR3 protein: CSATVNYGYTF; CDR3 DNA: TGCAGCGCGACAGTGAACTATGGCTACACCTTC
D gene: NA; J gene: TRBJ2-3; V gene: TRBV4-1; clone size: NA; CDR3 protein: CASSQLQGSDTDTQYF; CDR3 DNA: TGCGCCAGCAGCCAACTACAGGGCTCCGACACAGATACGCAGTATTTT
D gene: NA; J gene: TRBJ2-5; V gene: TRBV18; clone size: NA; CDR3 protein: CASSPKGETQYF; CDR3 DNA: TGTGCCAGCTCACCAAAGGGTGAGACCCAGTACTTC
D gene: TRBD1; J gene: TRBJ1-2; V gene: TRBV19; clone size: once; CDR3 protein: CASRPGQGDYGYTF; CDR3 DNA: TGTGCCAGTAGACCGGGACAGGGCGACTATGGCTACACCTTC
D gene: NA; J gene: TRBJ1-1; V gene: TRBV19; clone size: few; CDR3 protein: CASSDVGSGGTEAFF; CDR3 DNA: TGTGCCAGTAGTGATGTCGGGTCTGGGGGCACTGAAGCTTTCTTT
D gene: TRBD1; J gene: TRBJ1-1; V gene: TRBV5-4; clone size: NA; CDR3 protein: CASSSSNRGNTEAFF; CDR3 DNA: TGTGCCAGCAGCTCATCTAACAGGGGGAACACTGAAGCTTTCTTT
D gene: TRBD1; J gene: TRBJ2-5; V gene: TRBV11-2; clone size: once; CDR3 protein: CASSPLRGQGQGETQYF; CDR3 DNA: TGTGCCAGCAGCCCGCTGAGGGGACAGGGCCAGGGAGAGACCCAGTACTTC
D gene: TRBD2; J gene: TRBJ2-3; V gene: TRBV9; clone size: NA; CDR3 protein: CASSVVGAGGDTQYF; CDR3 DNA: TGTGCCAGCAGCGTAGTAGGAGCGGGGGGCGATACGCAGTATTTT
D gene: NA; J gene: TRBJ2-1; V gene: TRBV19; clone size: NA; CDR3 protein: CASTPGVGGNEQFF; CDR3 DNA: TGTGCCAGTACCCCCGGGGTTGGCGGCAATGAGCAGTTCTTC
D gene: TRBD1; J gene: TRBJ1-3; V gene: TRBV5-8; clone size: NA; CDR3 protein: CASSRGTASGNTIYF; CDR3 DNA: TGTGCCAGCAGCCGCGGGACAGCCTCTGGAAACACCATATATTTT
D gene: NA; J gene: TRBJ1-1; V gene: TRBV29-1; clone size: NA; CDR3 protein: CSAARGTEAFF; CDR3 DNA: TGCAGCGCTGCGAGGGGCACTGAAGCTTTCTTT
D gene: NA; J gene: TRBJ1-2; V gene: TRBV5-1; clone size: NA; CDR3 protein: CASSSPGRTYGYTF; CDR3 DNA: TGCGCCAGCAGCTCCCCGGGACGGACCTATGGCTACACCTTC
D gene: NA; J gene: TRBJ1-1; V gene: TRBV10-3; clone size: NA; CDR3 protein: CAIRNRGDMSGTEAFF; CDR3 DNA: TGTGCCATCAGGAACCGAGGGGACATGAGCGGGACTGAAGCTTTCTTT
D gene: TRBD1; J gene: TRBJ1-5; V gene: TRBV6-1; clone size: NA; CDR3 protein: CASNKDRVGQPQHF; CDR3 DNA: TGTGCCAGCAACAAGGACAGGGTAGGCCAGCCCCAGCATTTT
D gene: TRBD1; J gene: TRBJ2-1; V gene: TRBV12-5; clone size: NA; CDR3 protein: CASGLVQGARNEQFF; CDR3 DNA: TGTGCTAGTGGTTTGGTACAGGGGGCGCGAAATGAGCAGTTCTTC
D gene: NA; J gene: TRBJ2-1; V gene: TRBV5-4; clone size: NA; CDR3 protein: CASSPQGGAYNEQFF; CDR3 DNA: TGTGCCAGCAGCCCCCAGGGGGGGGCCTACAATGAGCAGTTCTTC
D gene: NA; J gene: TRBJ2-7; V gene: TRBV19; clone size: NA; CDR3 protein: CASSAIYGTGNYEQYF; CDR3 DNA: TGTGCCAGTAGTGCTATATACGGGACCGGCAACTACGAGCAGTACTTC
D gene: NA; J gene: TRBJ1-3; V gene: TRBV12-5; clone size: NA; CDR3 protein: CASGWVTGMGSSGNTIYF; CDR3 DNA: TGTGCTAGTGGTTGGGTGACAGGCATGGGATCCTCTGGAAACACCATATATTTT
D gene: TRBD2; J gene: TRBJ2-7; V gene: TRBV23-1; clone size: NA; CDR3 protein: CASSQGRSGVLRYEQYF; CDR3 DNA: TGCGCCAGCAGTCAAGGGCGAAGCGGGGTTCTCCGCTACGAGCAGTACTTC
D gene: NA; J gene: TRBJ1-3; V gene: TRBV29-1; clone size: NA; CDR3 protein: CSVAGYTRPGGNTIYF; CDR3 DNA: TGCAGCGTTGCAGGTTACACCCGACCGGGGGGAAACACCATATATTTT
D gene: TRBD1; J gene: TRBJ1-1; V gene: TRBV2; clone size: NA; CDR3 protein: CASSEIDRGTEAFF; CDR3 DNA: TGTGCCAGCAGTGAAATAGACAGGGGGACTGAAGCTTTCTTT
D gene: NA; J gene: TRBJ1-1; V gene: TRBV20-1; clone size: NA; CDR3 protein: CSASNSHEAFF; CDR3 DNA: TGCAGTGCTAGTAATTCTCATGAAGCTTTCTTT
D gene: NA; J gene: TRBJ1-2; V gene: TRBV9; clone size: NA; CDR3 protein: CASSPTGNHGYTF; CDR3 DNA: TGTGCCAGCAGCCCTACAGGGAACCATGGCTACACCTTC
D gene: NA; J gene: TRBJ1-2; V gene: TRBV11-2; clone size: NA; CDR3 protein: CASSRQHAANYGYTF; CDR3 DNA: TGTGCCAGCAGCCGACAGCACGCAGCTAACTATGGCTACACCTTC
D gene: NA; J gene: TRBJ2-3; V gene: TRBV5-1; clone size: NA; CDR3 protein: CASSRYDRTDTQYF; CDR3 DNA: TGCGCCAGCAGCAGATACGACAGAACAGATACGCAGTATTTT
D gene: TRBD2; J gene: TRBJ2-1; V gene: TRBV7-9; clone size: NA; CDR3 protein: CASSPSARGAYNEQFF; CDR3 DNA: TGTGCCAGCAGCCCGTCGGCGCGGGGGGCCTACAATGAGCAGTTCTTC
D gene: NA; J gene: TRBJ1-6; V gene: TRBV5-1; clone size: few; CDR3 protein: CASRQEMDNSPLHF; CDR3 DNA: TGCGCCAGCAGACAGGAGATGGATAATTCACCCCTCCACTTT